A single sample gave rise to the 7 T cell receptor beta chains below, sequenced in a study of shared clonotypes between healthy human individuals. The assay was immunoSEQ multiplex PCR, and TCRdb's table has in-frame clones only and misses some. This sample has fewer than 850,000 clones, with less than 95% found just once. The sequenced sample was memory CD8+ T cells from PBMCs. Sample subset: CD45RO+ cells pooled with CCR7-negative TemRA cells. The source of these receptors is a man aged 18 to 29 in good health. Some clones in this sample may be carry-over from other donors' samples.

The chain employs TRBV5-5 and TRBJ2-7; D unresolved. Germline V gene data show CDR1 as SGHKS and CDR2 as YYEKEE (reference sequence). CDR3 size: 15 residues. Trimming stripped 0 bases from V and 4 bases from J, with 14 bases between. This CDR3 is CASSLGHPSQYEQYF. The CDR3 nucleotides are TGTGCCAGCAGCTTGGGACACCCTTCACAATACGAGCAGTACTTC.

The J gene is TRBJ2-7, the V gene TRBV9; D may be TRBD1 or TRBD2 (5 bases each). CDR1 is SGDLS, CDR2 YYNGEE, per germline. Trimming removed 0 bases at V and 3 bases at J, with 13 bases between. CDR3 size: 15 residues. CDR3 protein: CASSVVGASLYEQYF. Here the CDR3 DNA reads TGTGCCAGCAGCGTAGTCGGGGCCTCCCTCTACGAGCAGTACTTC.

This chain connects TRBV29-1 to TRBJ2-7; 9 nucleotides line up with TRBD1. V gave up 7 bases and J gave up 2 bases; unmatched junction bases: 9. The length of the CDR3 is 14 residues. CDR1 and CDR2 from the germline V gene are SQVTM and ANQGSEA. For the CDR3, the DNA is TGCAGCGCCGTCGACAGGGGGATCACCTACGAGCAGTACTTC. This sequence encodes CSAVDRGITYEQYF.

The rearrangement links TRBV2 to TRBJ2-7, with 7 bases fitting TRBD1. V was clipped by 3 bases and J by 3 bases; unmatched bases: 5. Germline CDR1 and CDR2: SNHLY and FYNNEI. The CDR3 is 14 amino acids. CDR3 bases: TGTGCCAGCAGTGACTGGGACAGAAACTACGAGCAGTACTTC. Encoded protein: CASSDWDRNYEQYF.

The CDR3 sequence: CASSVRTVTDTQYF. Here the CDR3 DNA reads TGTGCCAGCAGCGTTAGGACAGTCACAGATACGCAGTATTTT. The chain joins TRBV9 to TRBJ2-3; maybe TRBD1 (6 bases). The V end was cut by 2 bases, the J end by 2 bases, with 9 bases between. The germline gives CDR1 SGDLS, CDR2 YYNGEE. There are 14 residues in the CDR3.

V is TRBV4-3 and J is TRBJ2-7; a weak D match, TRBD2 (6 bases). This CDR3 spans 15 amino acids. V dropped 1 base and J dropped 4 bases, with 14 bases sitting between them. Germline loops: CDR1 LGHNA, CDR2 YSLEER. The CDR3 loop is CASSQGSGRVYEQYF. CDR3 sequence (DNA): TGCGCCAGCAGCCAAGGGTCCGGGAGAGTTTACGAGCAGTACTTC.

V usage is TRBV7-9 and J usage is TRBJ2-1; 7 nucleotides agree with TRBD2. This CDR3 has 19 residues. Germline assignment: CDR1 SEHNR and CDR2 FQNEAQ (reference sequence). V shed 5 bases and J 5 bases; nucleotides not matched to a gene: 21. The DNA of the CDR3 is TGTGCCAGCAGCCTAGGACTATATATATCGTTGCGGGAGCACAATGAGCAGTTCTTC. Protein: CASSLGLYISLREHNEQFF.